Below, one T cell receptor (beta chain) is given with its context. Its antigen is as yet unknown. The data stem from a study of cytomegalovirus exposure and HLA in healthy donors. In the study overall: Researchers previously reported finding some 110 million unique TCR beta sequences from 170 million or so T cells.

Use of 60 Vbeta and 13 Jbeta primers characterized the PCR. Measured with immunoSEQ multiplex PCR; TCRdb has only the in-frame clones, and not every one. This repertoire shows roughly 190,000 clones, around 86% found once; its top ten account for more than 8.5%. The CDR3 totals 16 residues. Germline V gene sequence: CDR1 SGHKS, CDR2 YYEKEE (reference sequence). V was shortened by 7 bases and J by 8 bases, with 22 bases between the two germline ends. Study observations and caveats: There were a few CMV-associated chains whose specificity for CMV antigens was confirmed in vitro. For most TCR beta V segments, an earlier analysis put the productive rate at about 87% or about 30% of the time. In a later analysis, TCR beta V- and J-gene trimming showed a link to a missense DCLRE1C variant.

This TCR was recovered from a woman between 50 and 59 years old in good health and CMV-seropositive. The sequenced sample was PBMCs. The rearrangement links TRBV5-5 to TRBJ1-6, with D perhaps matching TRBD1 (5 bases). The CDR3 DNA follows: TGTGCCAGCCTGCAGCTTGTTGGGGCAGAAGATTCACCCCTCCACTTT. It specifies CASLQLVGAEDSPLHF.